A single TCR beta chain is shown here with its context. The entry originates in a study of Ad26.COV2.S vaccination and SARS-CoV-2 variants. The wider study: Intramuscular Ad26.COV2.S doses were given once or twice, 56 days apart.

The method was immunoSEQ multiplex PCR; TCRdb's version includes in-frame clones alone and lacks a portion of them. Altogether hundreds of thousands of clones are present, about 89% being singletons, with the ten largest covering approximately 1.5%. Treatment indicated: over 15 received Ad26.COV2.S at low or high dose, single or two shots; several received placebo; per-sample allocation not given. The study sampled participants on day 63 after the first vaccine or placebo injection. Expression of Wuhan-strain SARS-CoV-2 spike came from the Ad26 vector that formed the vaccine. This receptor was obtained from a person aged 18 to 59 who received the Ad26.COV2.S COVID-19 vaccine or a placebo. The source material was peripheral blood, sampled in a trial of Ad26.COV2.S vaccine versus placebo.

In nucleotides, the CDR3 is TGTGCCAGCAGCCAATCCGGACAGTCCCCCCAGCATTTT. This codes for CASSQSGQSPQHF. V and J are TRBV7-6 and TRBJ1-5, with a possible D match to TRBD1 (6 bases). The CDR3 has 13 residues. Between the trimmed V and J ends, which lost 5 bases and 10 bases, there was a span of 15 bases. Germline V gives CDR1 SGHVS, CDR2 FNYEAQ.